A selection of T cell receptor beta chains follows, all from one sample in a study of T cells after posttransplantation cyclophosphamide. TCRdb keeps only in-frame clones here, not all; method: immunoSEQ multiplex PCR. In the table there are roughly 4,900 clones, about four fifths of which are singletons. Sequencing used PBMCs, obtained after allogeneic stem cell transplant with posttransplant cyclophosphamide. The receptors stem from a male patient in his 50s who received an allogeneic stem cell transplant from a related donor and was CMV-positive. Some of the T cells may derive from the graft donor. The CDR3 runs from the conserved cysteine through the conserved F or W. Fields, in order: J gene, clone size, D gene, V gene, CDR3 protein, CDR3 DNA. The D gene is left open where the match is weak. Clone size is stated in some rows and not others, as once, few, many or a class when expanded.

TRBJ2-1 - TRBD2 TRBV27 CASSLGGRAGSEQFF TGTGCCAGCAGCCTAGGCGGGAGGGCCGGTAGTGAGCAGTTCTTC
TRBJ2-7 once - TRBV2 CASSAYEQYF TGTGCCAGCAGTGCGTACGAGCAGTACTTC
TRBJ2-1 - TRBD2 TRBV29-1 CSVEEGGRAANEQFF TGCAGCGTTGAAGAAGGCGGGAGGGCCGCCAATGAGCAGTTCTTC
TRBJ2-3 - - TRBV6-6 CASTRTPGSDTQYF TGTGCCAGCACCCGGACCCCGGGGTCAGATACGCAGTATTTT
TRBJ1-6 - - TRBV28 CASDSPGSYNSPLHF TGTGCCAGCGATTCACCAGGGTCCTATAATTCACCCCTCCACTTT
TRBJ2-1 - TRBD2 TRBV19 CASKTSGLSNEQFF TGTGCCAGTAAGACTAGCGGGTTGTCGAATGAGCAGTTCTTC
TRBJ1-4 - TRBD1 TRBV2 CASSVRGPQEKLFF TGTGCCAGCAGTGTGAGGGGGCCTCAGGAAAAACTGTTTTTT
TRBJ1-1 - - TRBV11-3 CASSLERADHNTEAFF TGTGCCAGCAGCTTAGAGAGGGCGGACCACAACACTGAAGCTTTCTTT
TRBJ2-7 - - TRBV6-5 CASSYRGRPGGEQYF TGTGCCAGCAGTTACCGGGGCCGCCCCGGGGGCGAGCAGTACTTC
TRBJ1-1 - - TRBV18 CASSAPSGDTEAFF TGTGCCAGCTCAGCCCCTTCGGGGGACACTGAAGCTTTCTTT
TRBJ1-1 - - TRBV7-8 CASSLGAGNTEAFF TGTGCCAGCAGCTTGGGGGCGGGGAACACTGAAGCTTTCTTT
TRBJ2-3 - - TRBV2 CASSVGSDRTDTQYF TGTGCCAGCAGTGTTGGGAGCGACCGCACAGATACGCAGTATTTT
TRBJ2-3 - TRBD2 TRBV15 CATSREFGREGLTDTQYF TGTGCCACCAGCAGAGAATTTGGGCGGGAGGGCCTTACAGATACGCAGTATTTT
TRBJ2-7 - TRBD1 TRBV18 CASSQGQGAVSEQYF TGTGCCAGCTCACAGGGTCAGGGGGCAGTGAGTGAGCAGTACTTC
TRBJ2-1 once TRBD2 TRBV4-1 CASSQDIRAGGTYNEQFF TGCGCCAGCAGCCAAGATATTAGGGCGGGAGGGACCTACAATGAGCAGTTCTTC
TRBJ2-3 - - TRBV7-9 CASSAPGTLTDTQYF TGTGCCAGCAGCGCGCCCGGGACATTGACAGATACGCAGTATTTT
TRBJ1-2 once - TRBV6-1 CASSTQGGLGYGYTF TGTGCCAGCAGTACCCAGGGAGGACTGGGGTATGGCTACACCTTC
TRBJ2-7 - - TRBV7-6 CASSLGGRFGEQYF TGTGCCAGCAGCTTAGGAGGGAGATTCGGGGAGCAGTACTTC
TRBJ1-4 - TRBD1 TRBV7-9 CASSLATGLGEKLFF TGTGCCAGCAGCTTAGCGACAGGGCTGGGTGAAAAACTGTTTTTT
TRBJ1-4 - - TRBV9 CASSVVGGPNEKLFF TGTGCCAGCAGCGTAGTAGGAGGGCCTAATGAAAAACTGTTTTTT
TRBJ1-2 - TRBD1 TRBV6-5 CASSYGQEISDGYTF TGTGCCAGCAGTTACGGACAGGAAATATCGGATGGCTACACCTTC
TRBJ2-1 - TRBD2 TRBV19 CASSIDRGLAGDNEQFF TGTGCCAGTAGTATAGATAGGGGACTAGCGGGAGACAATGAGCAGTTCTTC
TRBJ2-1 - TRBD2 TRBV11-2 CASSYSGGADYEQFF TGTGCCAGCAGCTATAGCGGGGGGGCCGACTATGAGCAGTTCTTC
TRBJ1-1 - - TRBV2 CAAKLGRDTEAFF TGTGCCGCCAAACTAGGGAGGGACACTGAAGCTTTCTTT
TRBJ1-1 once TRBD1 TRBV13 CASRPGTGNTEAFF TGTGCCAGCAGACCCGGGACAGGGAACACTGAAGCTTTCTTT
TRBJ1-5 - TRBD1 TRBV7-2 CASSQYGTGSGQPQHF TGTGCCAGCAGCCAATACGGGACAGGGTCAGGTCAGCCCCAGCATTTT
TRBJ1-4 - - TRBV18 CASSGVATNEKLFF TGTGCCAGCTCCGGAGTTGCAACTAATGAAAAACTGTTTTTT
TRBJ2-5 - - TRBV7-7 CASSLNYGETQYF TGTGCCAGCAGCTTAAACTACGGAGAGACCCAGTACTTC
TRBJ1-4 large - TRBV25-1 CASSEFPLTTNEKLFF TGTGCCAGCAGTGAATTTCCCCTTACAACTAATGAAAAACTGTTTTTT
TRBJ2-7 few TRBD2 TRBV5-4 CASSSSGTYNEQYF TGTGCCAGCAGCTCAAGCGGGACTTACAACGAGCAGTACTTC
TRBJ2-1 - TRBD2 TRBV19 CASRSTSGGGNEQFF TGTGCCAGTAGATCAACTAGCGGCGGAGGAAATGAGCAGTTCTTC
TRBJ1-6 - - TRBV5-4 CASSSLNSPLHF TGTGCCAGCAGCTCCCTTAATTCACCCCTCCACTTT
TRBJ1-1 few TRBD1 TRBV6-1 CASRRDRGFAEAFF TGTGCCAGCAGGAGGGACAGGGGATTCGCTGAAGCTTTCTTT
TRBJ2-5 - - TRBV5-4 CASSVTQQETQYF TGTGCCAGCAGCGTAACACAGCAAGAGACCCAGTACTTC
TRBJ2-6 once TRBD2 TRBV27 CASRLAGGQSGANVLTF TGTGCCAGCCGCCTAGCGGGAGGGCAATCTGGGGCCAACGTCCTGACTTTC
TRBJ2-1 - - TRBV10-1 CASSESIQYTEQFF TGCGCCAGCAGTGAGTCGATCCAGTACACTGAGCAGTTCTTC
TRBJ1-5 - - TRBV6-5 CASSPWAYSNQPQHF TGTGCCAGCAGCCCATGGGCATATAGCAATCAGCCCCAGCATTTT
TRBJ1-3 - - TRBV30 CAWSQLAGNTVYF TGTGCCTGGAGCCAGCTAGCAGGAAACACCGTATATTTT
TRBJ1-5 - - TRBV2 CASSMGTAYQPQHF TGTGCCAGCAGTATGGGTACAGCCTATCAGCCCCAGCATTTT
TRBJ2-7 - TRBD2 TRBV27 CASRREVGIYYEQYF TGTGCCAGCAGGCGGGAGGTGGGGATCTACTACGAGCAGTACTTC
TRBJ2-7 - TRBD1 TRBV11-3 CASSRGTGGYYEQYF TGTGCCAGCAGCCGGGGGACAGGGGGGTACTACGAGCAGTACTTC
TRBJ2-5 - - TRBV5-1 CASSLQTSQETQYF TGCGCCAGCAGCTTGCAAACTTCCCAAGAGACCCAGTACTTC
TRBJ1-2 few TRBD1 TRBV5-6 CASSLVGQGLTYGYTF TGTGCCAGCAGCCTCGTTGGACAGGGATTGACCTATGGCTACACCTTC
TRBJ1-1 - TRBD1 TRBV7-9 CASSSTGGYTEAFF TGTGCCAGCAGCTCGACAGGGGGCTACACTGAAGCTTTCTTT
TRBJ1-1 few TRBD1 TRBV19 CASSPTLQGGTEAFF TGTGCCAGTAGTCCTACGTTACAGGGGGGCACTGAAGCTTTCTTT
TRBJ1-2 - TRBD1 TRBV6-6 CASSYSGGQGRDGYTF TGTGCCAGCAGTTATTCGGGGGGACAGGGAAGGGATGGCTACACCTTC
TRBJ2-1 few TRBD2 TRBV5-1 CASSPGLAEYNEQFF TGCGCCAGCAGCCCAGGACTAGCGGAATACAATGAGCAGTTCTTC
TRBJ2-7 - - TRBV7-2 CASSLFLQAGNEQYF TGTGCCAGCAGCTTATTTCTTCAGGCAGGAAACGAGCAGTACTTC
TRBJ2-1 - TRBD2 TRBV7-2 CASSQKALAGLNEQFF TGTGCCAGCAGCCAGAAGGCCCTAGCGGGGTTGAATGAGCAGTTCTTC